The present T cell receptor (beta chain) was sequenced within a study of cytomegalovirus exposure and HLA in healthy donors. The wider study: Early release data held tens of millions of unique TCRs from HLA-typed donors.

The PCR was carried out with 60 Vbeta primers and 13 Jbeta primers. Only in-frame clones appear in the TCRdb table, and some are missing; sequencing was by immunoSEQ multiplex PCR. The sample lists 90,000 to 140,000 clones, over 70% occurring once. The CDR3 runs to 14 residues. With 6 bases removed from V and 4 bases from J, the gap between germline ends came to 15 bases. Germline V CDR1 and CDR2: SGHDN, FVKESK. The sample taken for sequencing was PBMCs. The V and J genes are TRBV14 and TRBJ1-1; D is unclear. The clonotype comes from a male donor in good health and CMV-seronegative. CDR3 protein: CASRGDRLSTEAFF. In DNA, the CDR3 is TGTGCCAGCAGAGGAGATCGGTTGAGCACTGAAGCTTTCTTT. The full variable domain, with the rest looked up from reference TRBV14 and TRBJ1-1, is EAGVTQFPSHSVIEKGQTVTLRCDPISGHDNLYWYRRVMGKEIKFLLHFVKESKQDESGMPNNRFLAERTGGTYSTLKVQPAELEDSGVYFCASRGDRLSTEAFFGQGTRLTVV.